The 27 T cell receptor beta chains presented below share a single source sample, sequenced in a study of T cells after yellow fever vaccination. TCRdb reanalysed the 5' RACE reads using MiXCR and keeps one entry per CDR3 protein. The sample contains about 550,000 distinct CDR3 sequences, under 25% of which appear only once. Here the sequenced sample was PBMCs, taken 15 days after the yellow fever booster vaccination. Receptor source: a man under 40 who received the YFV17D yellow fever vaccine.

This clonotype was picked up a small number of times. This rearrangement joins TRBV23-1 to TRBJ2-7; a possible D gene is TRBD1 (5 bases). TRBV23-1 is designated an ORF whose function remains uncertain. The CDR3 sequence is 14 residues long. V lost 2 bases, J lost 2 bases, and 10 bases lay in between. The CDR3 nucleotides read TGCGCCAGCAGTCAAGGGGCTGCCGCCTACGAGCAGTACTTC. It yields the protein CASSQGAAAYEQYF.

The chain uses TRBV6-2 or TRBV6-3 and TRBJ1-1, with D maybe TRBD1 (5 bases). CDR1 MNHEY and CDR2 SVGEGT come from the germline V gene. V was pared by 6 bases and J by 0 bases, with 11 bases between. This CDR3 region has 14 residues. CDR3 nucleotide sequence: TGTGCCAGCAGCTCGTGGGGCATGAACACTGAAGCTTTCTTT. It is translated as CASSSWGMNTEAFF.

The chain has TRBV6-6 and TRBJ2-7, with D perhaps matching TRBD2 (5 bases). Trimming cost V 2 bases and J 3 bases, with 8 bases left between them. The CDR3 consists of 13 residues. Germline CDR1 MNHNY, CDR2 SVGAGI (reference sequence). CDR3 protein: CASSYGGRYEQYF. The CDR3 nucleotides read TGTGCCAGCAGTTACGGCGGGCGCTACGAGCAGTACTTC.

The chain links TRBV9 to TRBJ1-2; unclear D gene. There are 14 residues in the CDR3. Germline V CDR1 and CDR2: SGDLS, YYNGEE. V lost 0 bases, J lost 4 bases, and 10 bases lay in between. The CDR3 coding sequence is TGTGCCAGCAGCGTAGCGACCGAGGCCTATGGCTACACCTTC. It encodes CASSVATEAYGYTF.

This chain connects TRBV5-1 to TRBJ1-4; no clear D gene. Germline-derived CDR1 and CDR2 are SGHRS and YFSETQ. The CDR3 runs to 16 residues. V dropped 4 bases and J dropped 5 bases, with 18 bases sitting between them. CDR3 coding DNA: TGCGCCAGCAGCCCACGGACCTCTGGATCCAATGAAAAACTGTTTTTT. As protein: CASSPRTSGSNEKLFF.

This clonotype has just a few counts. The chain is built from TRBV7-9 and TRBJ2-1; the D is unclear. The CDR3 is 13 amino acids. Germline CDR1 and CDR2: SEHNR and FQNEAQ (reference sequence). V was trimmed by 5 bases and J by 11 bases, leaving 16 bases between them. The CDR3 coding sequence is TGTGCCAGCAGCCCCTATCCGGAAACTCAGCAGTTCTTC. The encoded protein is CASSPYPETQQFF.

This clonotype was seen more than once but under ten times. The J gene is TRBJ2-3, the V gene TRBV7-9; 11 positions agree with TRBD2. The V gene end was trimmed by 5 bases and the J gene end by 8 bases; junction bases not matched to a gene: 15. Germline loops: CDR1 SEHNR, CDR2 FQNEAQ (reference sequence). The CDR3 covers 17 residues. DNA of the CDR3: TGTGCCAGCAGCCCCCTAGGCGGTAGCGGGAGGGCGGTTACGCAGTATTTT. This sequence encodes CASSPLGGSGRAVTQYF.

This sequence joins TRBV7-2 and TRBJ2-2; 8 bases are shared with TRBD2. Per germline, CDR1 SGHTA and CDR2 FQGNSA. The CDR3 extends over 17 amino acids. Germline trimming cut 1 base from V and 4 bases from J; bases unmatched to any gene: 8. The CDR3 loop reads CASSLVPSGRGTGELFF. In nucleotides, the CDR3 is TGTGCCAGCAGCTTAGTTCCCAGCGGGAGAGGCACCGGGGAGCTGTTTTTT.

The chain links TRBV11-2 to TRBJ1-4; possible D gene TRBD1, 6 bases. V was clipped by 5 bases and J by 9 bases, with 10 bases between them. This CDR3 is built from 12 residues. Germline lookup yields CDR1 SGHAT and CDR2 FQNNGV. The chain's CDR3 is CASSPRGKKLFF. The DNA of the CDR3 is TGTGCCAGCAGCCCAAGGGGGAAAAAACTGTTTTTT.

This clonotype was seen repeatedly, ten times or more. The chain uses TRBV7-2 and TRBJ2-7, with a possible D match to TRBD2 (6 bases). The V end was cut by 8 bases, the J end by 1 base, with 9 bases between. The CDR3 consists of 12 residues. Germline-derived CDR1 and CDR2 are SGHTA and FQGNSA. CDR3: CASALASYEQYF. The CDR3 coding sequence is TGTGCCAGCGCGCTAGCGTCCTACGAGCAGTACTTC.

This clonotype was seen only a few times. CDR3 sequence (DNA): TGCGCCAGCAGCATGACGGCTAGCGGGAGAGGGAATGAGCAGTTCTTC. Its translation is CASSMTASGRGNEQFF. The V and J genes are TRBV4-3 and TRBJ2-1; 10 bases match TRBD2. The V and J ends lost 5 bases and 7 bases, in that order; junction bases with no gene match: 11. CDR3 length: 16 amino acids. Germline lookup yields CDR1 LGHNA and CDR2 YSLEER.

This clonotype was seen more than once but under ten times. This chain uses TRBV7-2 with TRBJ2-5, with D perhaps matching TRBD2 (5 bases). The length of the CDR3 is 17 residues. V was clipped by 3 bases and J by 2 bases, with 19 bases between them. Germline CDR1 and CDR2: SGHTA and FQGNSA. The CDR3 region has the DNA TGTGCCAGCAGCTTTATCGCTTCCGGGATCGTACAAGAGACCCAGTACTTC. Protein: CASSFIASGIVQETQYF.

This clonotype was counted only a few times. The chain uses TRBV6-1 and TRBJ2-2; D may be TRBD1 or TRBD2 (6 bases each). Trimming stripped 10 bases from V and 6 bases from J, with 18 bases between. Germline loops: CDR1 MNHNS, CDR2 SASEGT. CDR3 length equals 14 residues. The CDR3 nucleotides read TGTGCCACCCAAGGGGGGAGTCGCTCCGGGGAGCTGTTTTTT. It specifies CATQGGSRSGELFF.

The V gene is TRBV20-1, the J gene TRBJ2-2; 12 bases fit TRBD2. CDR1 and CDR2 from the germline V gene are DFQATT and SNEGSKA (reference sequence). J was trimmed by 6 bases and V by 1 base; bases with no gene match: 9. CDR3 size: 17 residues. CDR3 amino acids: CSARALGLAGGPGELFF. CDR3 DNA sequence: TGCAGTGCTAGAGCACTTGGGCTAGCGGGAGGGCCCGGGGAGCTGTTTTTT.

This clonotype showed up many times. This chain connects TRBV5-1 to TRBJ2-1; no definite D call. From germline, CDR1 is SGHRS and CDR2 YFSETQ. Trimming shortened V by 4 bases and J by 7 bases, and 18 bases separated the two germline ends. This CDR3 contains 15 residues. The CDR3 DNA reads TGCGCCAGCAGCGCCCCGACGCGGCTGGAGAATGAGCAGTTCTTC. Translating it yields CASSAPTRLENEQFF.

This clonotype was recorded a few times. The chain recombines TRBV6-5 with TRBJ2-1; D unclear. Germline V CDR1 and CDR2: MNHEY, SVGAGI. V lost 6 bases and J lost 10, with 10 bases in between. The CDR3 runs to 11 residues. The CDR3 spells CASRESGEQFF. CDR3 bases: TGTGCCAGCAGAGAATCAGGCGAGCAGTTCTTC.

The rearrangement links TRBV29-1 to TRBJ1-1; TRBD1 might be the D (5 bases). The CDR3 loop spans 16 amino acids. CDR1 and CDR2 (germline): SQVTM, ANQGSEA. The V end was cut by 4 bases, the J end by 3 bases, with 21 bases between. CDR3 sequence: CSVGSLGGGAYTEAFF. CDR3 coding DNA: TGCAGCGTTGGGTCCCTGGGGGGTGGGGCTTACACTGAAGCTTTCTTT.

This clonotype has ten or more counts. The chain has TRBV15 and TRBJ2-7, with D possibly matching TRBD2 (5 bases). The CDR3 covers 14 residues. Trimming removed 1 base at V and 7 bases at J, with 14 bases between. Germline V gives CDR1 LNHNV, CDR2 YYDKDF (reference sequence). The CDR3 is CATSRASSFGEQYF. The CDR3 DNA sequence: TGTGCCACCAGCAGAGCTAGCAGCTTTGGGGAGCAGTACTTC.

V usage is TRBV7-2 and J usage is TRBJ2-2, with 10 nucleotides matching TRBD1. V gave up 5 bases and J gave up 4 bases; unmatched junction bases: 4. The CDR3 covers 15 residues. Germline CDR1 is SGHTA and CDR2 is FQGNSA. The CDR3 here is CASSKTGGGTGELFF. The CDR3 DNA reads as TGTGCCAGCAGCAAGACAGGGGGCGGCACCGGGGAGCTGTTTTTT.

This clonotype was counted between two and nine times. The CDR3 region is CASSLGATLNQPQHF. The CDR3 DNA follows: TGTGCCAGCAGTTTAGGGGCCACCCTCAATCAGCCCCAGCATTTT. This chain joins TRBV28 and TRBJ1-5; D perhaps matches TRBD1 (5 bases). CDR1 is MDHEN, CDR2 SYDVKM, per germline. This CDR3 contains 15 residues. V lost 2 bases and J lost 3, with 11 bases in between.

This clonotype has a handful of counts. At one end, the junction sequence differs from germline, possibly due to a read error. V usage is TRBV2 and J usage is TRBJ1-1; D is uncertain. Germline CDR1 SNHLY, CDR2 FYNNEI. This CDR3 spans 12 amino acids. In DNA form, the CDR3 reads TGTGCCAGCAGTGAGGTACGGCAGGATTCCTCATTT. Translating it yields CASSEVRQDSSF. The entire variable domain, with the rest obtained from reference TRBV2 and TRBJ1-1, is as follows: EPEVTQTPSHQVTQMGQEVILRCVPISNHLYFYWYRQILGQKVEFLVSFYNNEISEKSEIFDDQFSVERPDGSNFTLKIRSTKLEDSAMYFCASSEVRQDSSFGQGTRLTVV.

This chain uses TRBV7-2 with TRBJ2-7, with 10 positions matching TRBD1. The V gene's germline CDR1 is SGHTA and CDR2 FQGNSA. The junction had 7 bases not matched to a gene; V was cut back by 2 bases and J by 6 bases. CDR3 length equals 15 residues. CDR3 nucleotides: TGTGCCAGCAGCTTATCAGGGACAGGGGTGCCCGAGCAGTACTTC. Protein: CASSLSGTGVPEQYF.

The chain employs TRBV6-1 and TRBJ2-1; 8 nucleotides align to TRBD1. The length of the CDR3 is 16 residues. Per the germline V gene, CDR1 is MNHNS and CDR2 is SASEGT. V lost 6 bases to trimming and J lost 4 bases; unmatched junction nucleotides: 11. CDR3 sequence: CASSPTGQGAYNEQFF. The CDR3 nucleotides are TGTGCCAGCAGCCCTACCGGGCAGGGGGCTTACAATGAGCAGTTCTTC.

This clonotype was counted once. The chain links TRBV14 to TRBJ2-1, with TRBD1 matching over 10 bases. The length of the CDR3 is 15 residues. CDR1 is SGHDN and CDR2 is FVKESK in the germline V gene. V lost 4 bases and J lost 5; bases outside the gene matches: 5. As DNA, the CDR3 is TGTGCCAGCAGCCGACCCGGGACAGGGGACAATGAGCAGTTCTTC. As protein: CASSRPGTGDNEQFF.

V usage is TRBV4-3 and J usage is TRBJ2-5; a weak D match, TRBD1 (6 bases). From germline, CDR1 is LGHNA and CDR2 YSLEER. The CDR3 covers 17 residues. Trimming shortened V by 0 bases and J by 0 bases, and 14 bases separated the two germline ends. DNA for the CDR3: TGCGCCAGCAGCCAAGAAAGTTGGGGACAAAACCAAGAGACCCAGTACTTC. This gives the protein CASSQESWGQNQETQYF.

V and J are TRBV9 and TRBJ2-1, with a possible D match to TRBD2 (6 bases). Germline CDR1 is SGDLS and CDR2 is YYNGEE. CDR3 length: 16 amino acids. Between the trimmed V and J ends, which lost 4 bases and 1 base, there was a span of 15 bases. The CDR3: CASSPNRDLSYNEQFF. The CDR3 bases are TGTGCCAGCAGCCCAAACCGGGACTTGTCCTACAATGAGCAGTTCTTC.

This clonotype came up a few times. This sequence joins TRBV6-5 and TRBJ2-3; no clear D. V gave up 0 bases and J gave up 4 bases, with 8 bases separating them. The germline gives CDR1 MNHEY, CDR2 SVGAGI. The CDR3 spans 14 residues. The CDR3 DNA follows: TGTGCCAGCAGTTACTCGGGCAAAGCAGATACGCAGTATTTT. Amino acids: CASSYSGKADTQYF.